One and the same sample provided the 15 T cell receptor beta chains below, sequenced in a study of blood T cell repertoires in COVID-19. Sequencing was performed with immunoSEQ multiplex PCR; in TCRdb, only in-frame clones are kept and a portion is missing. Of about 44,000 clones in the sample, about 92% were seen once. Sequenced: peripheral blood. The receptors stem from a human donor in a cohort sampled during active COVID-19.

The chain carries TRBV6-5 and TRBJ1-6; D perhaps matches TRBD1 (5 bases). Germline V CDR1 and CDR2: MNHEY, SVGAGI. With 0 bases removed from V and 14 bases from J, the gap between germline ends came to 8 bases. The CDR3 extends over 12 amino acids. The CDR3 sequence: CASSYSQGALHF. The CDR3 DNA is TGTGCCAGCAGTTACTCGCAAGGGGCCCTCCACTTT.

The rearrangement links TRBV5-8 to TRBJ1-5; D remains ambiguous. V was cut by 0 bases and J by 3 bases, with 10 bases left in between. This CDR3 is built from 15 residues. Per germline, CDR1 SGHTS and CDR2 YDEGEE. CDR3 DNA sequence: TGTGCCAGCAGCTTGGTGGGCAGGAACAATCAGCCCCAGCATTTT. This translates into CASSLVGRNNQPQHF.

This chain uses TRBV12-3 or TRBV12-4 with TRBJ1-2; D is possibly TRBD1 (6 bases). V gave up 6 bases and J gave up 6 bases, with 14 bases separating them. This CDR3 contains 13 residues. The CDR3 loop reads CASSIQGWDGYTF. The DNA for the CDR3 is TGTGCCAGCAGCATACAGGGATGGGATGGCTACACCTTC.

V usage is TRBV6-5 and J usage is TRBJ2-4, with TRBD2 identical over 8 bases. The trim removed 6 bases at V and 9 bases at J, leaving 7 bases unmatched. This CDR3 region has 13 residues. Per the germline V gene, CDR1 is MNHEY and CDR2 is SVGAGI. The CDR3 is CASRGAGVGIQYF. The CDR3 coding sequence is TGTGCCAGCAGGGGAGCGGGGGTAGGCATTCAGTACTTC.

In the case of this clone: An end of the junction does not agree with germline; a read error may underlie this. CDR3: CASSQDIGAVPRF. Here the CDR3 DNA reads TGCGCCAGCAGCCAAGATATAGGGGCAGTACCTCGATTC. This chain joins TRBV4-3 and TRBJ2-7; weak D call: TRBD1 (5 bases). The CDR3 totals 13 residues. From germline, CDR1 is LGHNA and CDR2 YSLEER.

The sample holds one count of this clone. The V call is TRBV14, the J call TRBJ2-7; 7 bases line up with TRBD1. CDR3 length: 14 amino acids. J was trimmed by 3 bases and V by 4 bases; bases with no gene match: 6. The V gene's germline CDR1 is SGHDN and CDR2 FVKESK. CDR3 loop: CASSPRDSIYEQYF. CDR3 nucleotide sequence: TGTGCCAGCAGCCCCCGGGACAGTATCTACGAGCAGTACTTC. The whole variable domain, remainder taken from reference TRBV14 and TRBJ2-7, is EAGVTQFPSHSVIEKGQTVTLRCDPISGHDNLYWYRRVMGKEIKFLLHFVKESKQDESGMPNNRFLAERTGGTYSTLKVQPAELEDSGVYFCASSPRDSIYEQYFGPGTRLTVT.

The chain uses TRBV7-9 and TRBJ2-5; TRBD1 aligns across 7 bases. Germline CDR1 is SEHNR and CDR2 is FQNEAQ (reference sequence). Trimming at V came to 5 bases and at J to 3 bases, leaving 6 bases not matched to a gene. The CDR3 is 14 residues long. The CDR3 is CASSARTGEETQYF. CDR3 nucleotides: TGTGCCAGCAGCGCCCGTACAGGGGAAGAGACCCAGTACTTC.

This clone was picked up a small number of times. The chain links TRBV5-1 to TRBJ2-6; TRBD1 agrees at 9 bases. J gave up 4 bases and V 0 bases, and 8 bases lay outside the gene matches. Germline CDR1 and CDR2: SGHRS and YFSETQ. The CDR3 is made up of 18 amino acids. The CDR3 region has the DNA TGCGCCAGCAGCTTGGAGCCCGGGACAGGGTTCGGGGCCAACGTCCTGACTTTC. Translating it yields CASSLEPGTGFGANVLTF.

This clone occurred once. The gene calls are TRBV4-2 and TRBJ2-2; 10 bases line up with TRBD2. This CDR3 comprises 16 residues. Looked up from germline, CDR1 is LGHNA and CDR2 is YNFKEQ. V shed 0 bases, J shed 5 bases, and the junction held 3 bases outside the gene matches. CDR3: CASSQEGLAITGELFF. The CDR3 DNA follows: TGTGCCAGCAGCCAAGAGGGACTAGCGATTACCGGGGAGCTGTTTTTT.

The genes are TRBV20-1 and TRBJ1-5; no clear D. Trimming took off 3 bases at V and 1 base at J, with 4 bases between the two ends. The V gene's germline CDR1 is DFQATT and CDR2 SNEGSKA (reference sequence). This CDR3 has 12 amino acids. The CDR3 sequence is CSASSSNQPQHF. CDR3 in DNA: TGCAGTGCTAGTAGCAGCAATCAGCCCCAGCATTTT.

CDR3 DNA sequence: TGCGCCAGCAGCCCGTTAGCGAGGAGCTCCTACAATGAGCAGTTCTTC. Translating it yields CASSPLARSSYNEQFF. The V gene is TRBV5-1, the J gene TRBJ2-1, with D possibly being TRBD2 (5 bases). Trimming stripped 4 bases from V and 0 bases from J, with 14 bases between. CDR1 is SGHRS and CDR2 is YFSETQ in the germline V gene. This CDR3 is built from 16 residues. Together with reference TRBV5-1 and TRBJ2-1, the CDR3 gives the full variable domain: KAGVTQTPRYLIKTRGQQVTLSCSPISGHRSVSWYQQTPGQGLQFLFEYFSETQRNKGNFPGRFSGRQFSNSRSEMNVSTLELGDSALYLCASSPLARSSYNEQFFGPGTRLTVL.

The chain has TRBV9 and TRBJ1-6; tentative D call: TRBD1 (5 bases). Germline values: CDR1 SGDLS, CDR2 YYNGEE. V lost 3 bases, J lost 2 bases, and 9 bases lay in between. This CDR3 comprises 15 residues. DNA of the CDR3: TGTGCCAGCAGCGCTCGGGGGGCCTATAATTCACCCCTCCACTTT. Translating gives CASSARGAYNSPLHF.

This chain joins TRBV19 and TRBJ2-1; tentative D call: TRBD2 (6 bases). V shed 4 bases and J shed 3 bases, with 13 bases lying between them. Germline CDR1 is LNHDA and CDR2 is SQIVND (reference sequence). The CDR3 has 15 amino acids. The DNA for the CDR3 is TGTGCCAGTAGTAGGAGGAGGGTCAGCTACAATGAGCAGTTCTTC. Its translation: CASSRRRVSYNEQFF.

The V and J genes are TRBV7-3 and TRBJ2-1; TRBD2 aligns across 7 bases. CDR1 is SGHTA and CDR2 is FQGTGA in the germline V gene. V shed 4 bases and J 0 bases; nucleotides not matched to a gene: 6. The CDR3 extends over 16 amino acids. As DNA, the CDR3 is TGTGCCAGCAGCTCCCTAGCGGTGAGCTCCTACAATGAGCAGTTCTTC. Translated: CASSSLAVSSYNEQFF.

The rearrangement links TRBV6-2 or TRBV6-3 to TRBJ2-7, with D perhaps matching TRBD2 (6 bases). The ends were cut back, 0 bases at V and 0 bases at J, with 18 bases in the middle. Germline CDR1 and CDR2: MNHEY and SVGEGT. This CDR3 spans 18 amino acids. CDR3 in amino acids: CASSYSSGPANFSYEQYF. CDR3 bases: TGTGCCAGCAGTTACTCGAGCGGGCCAGCTAATTTCTCCTACGAGCAGTACTTC.